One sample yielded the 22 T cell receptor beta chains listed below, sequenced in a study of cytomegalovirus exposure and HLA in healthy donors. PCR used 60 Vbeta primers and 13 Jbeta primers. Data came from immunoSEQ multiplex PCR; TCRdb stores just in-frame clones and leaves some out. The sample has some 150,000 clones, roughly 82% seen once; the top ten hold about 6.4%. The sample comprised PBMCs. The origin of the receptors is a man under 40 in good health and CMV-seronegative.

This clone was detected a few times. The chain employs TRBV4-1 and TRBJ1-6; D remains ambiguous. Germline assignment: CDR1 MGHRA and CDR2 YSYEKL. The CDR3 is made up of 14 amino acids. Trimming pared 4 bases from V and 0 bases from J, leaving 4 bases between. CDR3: CASSRSSYNSPLHF. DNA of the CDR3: TGCGCCAGCAGCCGTAGCTCCTATAATTCACCCCTCCACTTT.

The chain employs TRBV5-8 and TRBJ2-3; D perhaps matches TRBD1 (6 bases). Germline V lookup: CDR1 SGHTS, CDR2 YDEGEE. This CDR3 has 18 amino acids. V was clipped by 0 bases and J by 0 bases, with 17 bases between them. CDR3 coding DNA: TGTGCCAGCAGCTTGGGGCCACACAGGGCTGGTAGCACAGATACGCAGTATTTT. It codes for CASSLGPHRAGSTDTQYF.

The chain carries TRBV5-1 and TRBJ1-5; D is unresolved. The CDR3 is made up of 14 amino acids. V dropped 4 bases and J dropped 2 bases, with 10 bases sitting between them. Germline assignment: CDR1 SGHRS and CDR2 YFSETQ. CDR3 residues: CASSPFTGNQPQHF. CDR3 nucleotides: TGCGCCAGCAGCCCTTTCACAGGCAATCAGCCCCAGCATTTT. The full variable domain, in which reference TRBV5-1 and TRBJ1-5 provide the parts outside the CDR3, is KAGVTQTPRYLIKTRGQQVTLSCSPISGHRSVSWYQQTPGQGLQFLFEYFSETQRNKGNFPGRFSGRQFSNSRSEMNVSTLELGDSALYLCASSPFTGNQPQHFGDGTRLSIL.

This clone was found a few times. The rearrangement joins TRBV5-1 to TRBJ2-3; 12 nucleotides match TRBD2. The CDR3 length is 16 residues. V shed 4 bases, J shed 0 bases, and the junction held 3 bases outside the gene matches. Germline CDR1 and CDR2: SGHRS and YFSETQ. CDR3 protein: CASSAGLAGSTDTQYF. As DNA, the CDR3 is TGCGCCAGCAGCGCGGGACTAGCGGGCAGCACAGATACGCAGTATTTT. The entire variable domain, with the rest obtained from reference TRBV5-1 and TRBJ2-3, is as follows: KAGVTQTPRYLIKTRGQQVTLSCSPISGHRSVSWYQQTPGQGLQFLFEYFSETQRNKGNFPGRFSGRQFSNSRSEMNVSTLELGDSALYLCASSAGLAGSTDTQYFGPGTRLTVL.

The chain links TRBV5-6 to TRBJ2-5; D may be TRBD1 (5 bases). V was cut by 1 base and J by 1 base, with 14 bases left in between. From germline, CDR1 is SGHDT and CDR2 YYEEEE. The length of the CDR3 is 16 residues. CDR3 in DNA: TGTGCCAGCAGCTTGAGCCCTTTACAGGTCCAAGAGACCCAGTACTTC. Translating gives CASSLSPLQVQETQYF. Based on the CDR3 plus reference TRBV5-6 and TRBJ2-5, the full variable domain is DAGVTQSPTHLIKTRGQQVTLRCSPKSGHDTVSWYQQALGQGPQFIFQYYEEEERQRGNFPDRFSGHQFPNYSSELNVNALLLGDSALYLCASSLSPLQVQETQYFGPGTRLLVL.

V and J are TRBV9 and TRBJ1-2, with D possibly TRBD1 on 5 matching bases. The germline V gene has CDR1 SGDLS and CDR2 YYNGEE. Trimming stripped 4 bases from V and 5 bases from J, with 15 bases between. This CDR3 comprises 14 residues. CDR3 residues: CASSPSGEGYGYTF. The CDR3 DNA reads TGTGCCAGCAGCCCGTCGGGGGAAGGGTATGGCTACACCTTC.

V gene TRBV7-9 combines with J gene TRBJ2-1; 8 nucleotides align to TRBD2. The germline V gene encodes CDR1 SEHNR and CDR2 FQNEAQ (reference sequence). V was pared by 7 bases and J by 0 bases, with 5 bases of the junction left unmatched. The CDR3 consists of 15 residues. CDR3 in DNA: TGTGCCAGCATCCCCGGGGGGGCCTCCTACAATGAGCAGTTCTTC. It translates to CASIPGGASYNEQFF. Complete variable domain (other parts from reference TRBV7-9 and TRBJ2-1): DTGVSQNPRHKITKRGQNVTFRCDPISEHNRLYWYRQTLGQGPEFLTYFQNEAQLEKSRLLSDRFSAERPKGSFSTLEIQRTEQGDSAMYLCASIPGGASYNEQFFGPGTRLTVL.

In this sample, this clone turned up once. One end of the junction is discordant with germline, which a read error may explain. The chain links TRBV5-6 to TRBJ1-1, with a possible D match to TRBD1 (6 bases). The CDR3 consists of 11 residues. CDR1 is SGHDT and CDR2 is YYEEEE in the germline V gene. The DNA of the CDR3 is TGTGCCAGCAGCGCCGACAGAGGGCAGGGGTTT. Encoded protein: CASSADRGQGF.

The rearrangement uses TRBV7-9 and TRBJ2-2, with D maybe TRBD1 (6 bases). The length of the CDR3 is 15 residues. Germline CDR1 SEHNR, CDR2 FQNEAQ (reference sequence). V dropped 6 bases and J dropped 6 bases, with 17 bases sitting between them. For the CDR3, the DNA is TGTGCCAGCAGGGTTATCAGGGGCCCCGCCGGGGAGCTGTTTTTT. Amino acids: CASRVIRGPAGELFF.

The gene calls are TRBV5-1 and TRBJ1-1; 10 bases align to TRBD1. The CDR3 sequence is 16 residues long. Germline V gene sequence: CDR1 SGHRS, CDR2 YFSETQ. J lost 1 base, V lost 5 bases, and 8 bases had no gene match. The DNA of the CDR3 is TGCGCCAGCAGTCCCCAATGGACAGGGGGGAACACTGAAGCTTTCTTT. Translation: CASSPQWTGGNTEAFF.

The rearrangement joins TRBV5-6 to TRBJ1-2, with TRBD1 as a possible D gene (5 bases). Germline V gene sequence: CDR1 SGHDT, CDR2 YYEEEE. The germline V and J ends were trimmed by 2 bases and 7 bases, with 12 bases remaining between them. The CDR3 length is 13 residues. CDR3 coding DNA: TGTGCCAGCAGCTTCGACAGACAGATTGGCTACACCTTC. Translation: CASSFDRQIGYTF.

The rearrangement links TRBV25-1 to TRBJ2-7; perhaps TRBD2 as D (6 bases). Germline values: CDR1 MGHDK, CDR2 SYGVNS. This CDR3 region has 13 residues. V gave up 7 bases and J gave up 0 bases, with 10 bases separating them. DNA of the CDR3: TGTGCCAGCACGGCCGGGGGCTCCTACGAGCAGTACTTC. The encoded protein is CASTAGGSYEQYF.

This chain's CDR3 is CASRPSGVNQPQHF. In DNA, the CDR3 is TGTGCCAGCAGACCTTCAGGGGTCAATCAGCCCCAGCATTTT. This chain joins TRBV27 and TRBJ1-5; TRBD1 might be the D (6 bases). Germline CDR1 reads MNHEY; CDR2 reads SMNVEV (reference sequence). Trimming shortened V by 6 bases and J by 3 bases, and 12 bases separated the two germline ends. This CDR3 has 14 amino acids.

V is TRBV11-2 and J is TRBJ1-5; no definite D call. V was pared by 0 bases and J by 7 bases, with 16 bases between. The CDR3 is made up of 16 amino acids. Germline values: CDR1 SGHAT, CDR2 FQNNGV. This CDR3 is CASSLEPGFSGQPQHF. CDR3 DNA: TGTGCCAGCAGCTTAGAGCCTGGGTTTAGCGGGCAGCCCCAGCATTTT.

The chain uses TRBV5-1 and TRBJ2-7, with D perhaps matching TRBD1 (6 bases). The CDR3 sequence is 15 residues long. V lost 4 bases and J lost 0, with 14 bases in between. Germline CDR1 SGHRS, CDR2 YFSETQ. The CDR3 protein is CASSHSPDSSYEQYF. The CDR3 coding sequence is TGCGCCAGCAGCCACTCACCGGACAGCTCCTACGAGCAGTACTTC.

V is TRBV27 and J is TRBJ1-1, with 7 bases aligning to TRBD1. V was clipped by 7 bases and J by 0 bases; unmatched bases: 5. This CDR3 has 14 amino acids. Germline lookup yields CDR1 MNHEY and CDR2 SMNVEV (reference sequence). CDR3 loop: CASNRQGLNTEAFF. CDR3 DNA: TGTGCCAGCAATAGACAGGGCTTGAACACTGAAGCTTTCTTT.

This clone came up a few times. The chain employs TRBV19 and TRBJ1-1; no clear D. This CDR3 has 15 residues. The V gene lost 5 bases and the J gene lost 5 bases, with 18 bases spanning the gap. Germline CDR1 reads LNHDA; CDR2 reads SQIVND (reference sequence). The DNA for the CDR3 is TGTGCCAGTAGTTCTTGGGTGGGCGGAGGTACTGAAGCTTTCTTT. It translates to CASSSWVGGGTEAFF.

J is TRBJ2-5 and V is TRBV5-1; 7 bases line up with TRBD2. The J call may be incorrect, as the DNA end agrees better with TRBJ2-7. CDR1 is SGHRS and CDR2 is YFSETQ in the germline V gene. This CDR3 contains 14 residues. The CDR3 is CASSFGTNKFEQYF. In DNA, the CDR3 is TGCGCCAGCAGCTTTGGGACTAATAAGTTCGAGCAGTACTTC.

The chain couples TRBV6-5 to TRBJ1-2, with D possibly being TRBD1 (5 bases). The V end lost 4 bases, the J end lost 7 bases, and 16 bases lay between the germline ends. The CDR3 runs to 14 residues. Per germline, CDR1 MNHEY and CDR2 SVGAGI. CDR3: CASSSRDGRGGYTF. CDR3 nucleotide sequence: TGTGCCAGCAGTTCCCGGGACGGGAGGGGTGGCTACACCTTC.

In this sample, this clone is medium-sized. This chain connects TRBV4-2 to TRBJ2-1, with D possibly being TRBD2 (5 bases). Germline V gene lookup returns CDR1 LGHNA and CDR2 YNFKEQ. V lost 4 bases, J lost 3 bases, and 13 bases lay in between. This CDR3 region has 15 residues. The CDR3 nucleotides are TGTGCCAGCAGCCTGCAACCCACTAGCTACAATGAGCAGTTCTTC. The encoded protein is CASSLQPTSYNEQFF.

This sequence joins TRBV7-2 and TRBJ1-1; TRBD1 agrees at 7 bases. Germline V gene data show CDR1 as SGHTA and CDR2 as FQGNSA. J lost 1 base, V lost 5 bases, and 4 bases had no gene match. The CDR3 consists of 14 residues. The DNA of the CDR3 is TGTGCCAGCAGCCCGGGACAGCGGAACACTGAAGCTTTCTTT. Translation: CASSPGQRNTEAFF. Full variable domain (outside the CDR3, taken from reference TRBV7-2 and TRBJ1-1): GAGVSQSPSNKVTEKGKDVELRCDPISGHTALYWYRQSLGQGLEFLIYFQGNSAPDKSGLPSDRFSAERTGGSVSTLTIQRTQQEDSAVYLCASSPGQRNTEAFFGQGTRLTVV.

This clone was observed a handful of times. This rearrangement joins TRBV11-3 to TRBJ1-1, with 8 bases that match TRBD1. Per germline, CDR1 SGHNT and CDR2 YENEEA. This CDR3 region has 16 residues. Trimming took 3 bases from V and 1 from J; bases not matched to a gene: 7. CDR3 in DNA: TGTGCCAGCAGCTTTGGACAGGGCGAGGGGAACACTGAAGCTTTCTTT. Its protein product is CASSFGQGEGNTEAFF.